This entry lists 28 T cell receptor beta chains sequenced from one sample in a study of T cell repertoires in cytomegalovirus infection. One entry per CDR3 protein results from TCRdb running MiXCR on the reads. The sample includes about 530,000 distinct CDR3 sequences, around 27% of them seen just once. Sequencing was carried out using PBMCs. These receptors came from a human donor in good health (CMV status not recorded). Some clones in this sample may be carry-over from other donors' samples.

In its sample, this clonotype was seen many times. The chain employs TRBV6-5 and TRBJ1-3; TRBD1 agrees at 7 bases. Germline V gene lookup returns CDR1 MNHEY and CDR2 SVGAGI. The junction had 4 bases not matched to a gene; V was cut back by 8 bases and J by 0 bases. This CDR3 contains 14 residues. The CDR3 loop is CASSYRGSGNTIYF. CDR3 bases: TGTGCCAGCTCATACAGGGGCTCTGGAAACACCATATATTTT.

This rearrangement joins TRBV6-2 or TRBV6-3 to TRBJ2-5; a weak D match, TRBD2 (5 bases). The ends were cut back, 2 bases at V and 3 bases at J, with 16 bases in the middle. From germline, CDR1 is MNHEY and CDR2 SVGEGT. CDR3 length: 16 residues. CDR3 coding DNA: TGTGCCAGCAGTTACCCCCTACAGCGGCAAGAAGAGACCCAGTACTTC. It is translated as CASSYPLQRQEETQYF.

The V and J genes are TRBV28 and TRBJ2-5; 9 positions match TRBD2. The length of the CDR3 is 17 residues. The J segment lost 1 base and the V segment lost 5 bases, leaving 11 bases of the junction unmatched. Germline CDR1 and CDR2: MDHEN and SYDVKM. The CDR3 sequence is CASSALGAGGAQETQYF. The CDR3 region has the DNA TGTGCCAGCAGTGCGCTGGGAGCGGGAGGCGCCCAAGAGACCCAGTACTTC.

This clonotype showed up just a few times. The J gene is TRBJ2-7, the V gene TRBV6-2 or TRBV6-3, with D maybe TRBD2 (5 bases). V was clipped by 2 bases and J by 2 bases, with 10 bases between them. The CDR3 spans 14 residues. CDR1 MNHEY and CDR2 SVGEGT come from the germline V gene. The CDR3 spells CASSYPGRAYEQYF. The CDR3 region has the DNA TGTGCCAGCAGTTACCCGGGGAGAGCCTACGAGCAGTACTTC.

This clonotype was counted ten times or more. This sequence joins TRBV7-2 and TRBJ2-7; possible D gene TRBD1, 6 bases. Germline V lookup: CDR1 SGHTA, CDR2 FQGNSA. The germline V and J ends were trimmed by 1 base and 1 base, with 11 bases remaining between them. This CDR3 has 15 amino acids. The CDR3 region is CASSLDGTPSYEQYF. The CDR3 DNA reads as TGTGCCAGCAGCTTAGACGGGACACCTTCCTACGAGCAGTACTTC.

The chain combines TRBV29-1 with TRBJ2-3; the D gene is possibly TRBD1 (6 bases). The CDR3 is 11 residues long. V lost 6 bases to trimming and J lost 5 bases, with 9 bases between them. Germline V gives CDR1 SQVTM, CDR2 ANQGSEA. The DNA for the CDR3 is TGCAGCGTCCTGGGACAAGATACGCAGTATTTT. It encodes CSVLGQDTQYF.

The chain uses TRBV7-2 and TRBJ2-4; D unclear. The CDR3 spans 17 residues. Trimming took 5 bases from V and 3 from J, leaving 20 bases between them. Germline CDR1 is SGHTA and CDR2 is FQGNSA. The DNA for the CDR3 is TGTGCCAGCAGCATACAAGGGCGAAACACCGTCAAAAACATTCAGTACTTC. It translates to CASSIQGRNTVKNIQYF.

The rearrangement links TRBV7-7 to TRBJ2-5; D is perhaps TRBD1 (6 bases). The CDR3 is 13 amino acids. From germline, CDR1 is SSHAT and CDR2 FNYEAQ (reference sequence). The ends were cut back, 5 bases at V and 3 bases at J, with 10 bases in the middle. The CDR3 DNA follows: TGTGCCAGCAGCAACAGGGTTAAAGAGACCCAGTACTTC. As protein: CASSNRVKETQYF.

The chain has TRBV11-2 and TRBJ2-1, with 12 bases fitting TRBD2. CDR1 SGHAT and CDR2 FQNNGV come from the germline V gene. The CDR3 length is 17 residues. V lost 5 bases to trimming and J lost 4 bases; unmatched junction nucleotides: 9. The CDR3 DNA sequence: TGTGCCAGCAGCCTCCAGACTAGCGGGGGACTATACAATGAGCAGTTCTTC. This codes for CASSLQTSGGLYNEQFF.

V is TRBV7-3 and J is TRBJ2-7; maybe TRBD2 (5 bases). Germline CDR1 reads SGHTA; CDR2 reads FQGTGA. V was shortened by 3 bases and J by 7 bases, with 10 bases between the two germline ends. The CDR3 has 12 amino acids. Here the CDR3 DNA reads TGTGCCAGCAGCTTCGGGGTGCGGGAGCAGTACTTC. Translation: CASSFGVREQYF.

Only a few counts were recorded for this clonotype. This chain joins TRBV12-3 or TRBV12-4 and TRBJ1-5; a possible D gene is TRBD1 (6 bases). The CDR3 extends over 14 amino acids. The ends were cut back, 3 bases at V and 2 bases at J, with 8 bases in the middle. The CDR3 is CASSFRGGNQPQHF. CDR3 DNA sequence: TGTGCCAGCAGTTTCAGGGGTGGCAATCAGCCCCAGCATTTT.

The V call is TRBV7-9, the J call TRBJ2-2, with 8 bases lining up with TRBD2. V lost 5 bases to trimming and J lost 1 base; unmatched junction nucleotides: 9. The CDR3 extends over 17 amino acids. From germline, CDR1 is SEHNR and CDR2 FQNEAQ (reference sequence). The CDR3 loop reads CASSDRSAGGNTGELFF. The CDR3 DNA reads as TGTGCCAGCAGCGACCGCTCGGCGGGGGGGAACACCGGGGAGCTGTTTTTT.

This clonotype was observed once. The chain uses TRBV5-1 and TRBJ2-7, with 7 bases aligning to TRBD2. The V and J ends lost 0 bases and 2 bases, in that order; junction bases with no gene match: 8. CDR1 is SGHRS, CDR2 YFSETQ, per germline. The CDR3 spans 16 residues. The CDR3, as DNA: TGCGCCAGCAGCTTGGTTTCTAGCGGTTCAACCTACGAGCAGTACTTC. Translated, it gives CASSLVSSGSTYEQYF.

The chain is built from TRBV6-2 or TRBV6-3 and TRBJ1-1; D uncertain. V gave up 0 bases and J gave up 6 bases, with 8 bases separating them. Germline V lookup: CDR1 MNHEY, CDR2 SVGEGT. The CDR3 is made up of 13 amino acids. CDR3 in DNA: TGTGCCAGCAGTTACTCGAGCGGGTCTGAAGCTTTCTTT. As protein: CASSYSSGSEAFF.

CDR3: CASSSVRPGNTIYF. CDR3 DNA sequence: TGTGCCAGCAGTTCCGTCCGCCCTGGAAACACCATATATTTT. V and J are TRBV12-3 or TRBV12-4 and TRBJ1-3; D is undetermined. The V end was cut by 4 bases, the J end by 2 bases, with 9 bases between. There are 14 residues in the CDR3.

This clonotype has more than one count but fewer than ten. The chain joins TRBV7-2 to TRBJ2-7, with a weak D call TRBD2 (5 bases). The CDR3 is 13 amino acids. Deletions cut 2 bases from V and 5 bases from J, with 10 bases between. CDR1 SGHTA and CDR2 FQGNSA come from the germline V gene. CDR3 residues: CASSLNRGHEQYV. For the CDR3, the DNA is TGTGCCAGCAGCTTAAATCGGGGTCACGAGCAGTACGTC.

The CDR3 sequence: CASSPERPVLTDTQYF. The DNA of the CDR3 is TGTGCCAGCTCACCAGAGAGGCCAGTTCTCACAGATACGCAGTATTTT. J is TRBJ2-3 and V is TRBV18; no firm D call. The germline gives CDR1 KGHSH, CDR2 LQKENI. CDR3 length: 16 residues. V lost 2 bases and J 2 bases, leaving 14 bases between the germline ends.

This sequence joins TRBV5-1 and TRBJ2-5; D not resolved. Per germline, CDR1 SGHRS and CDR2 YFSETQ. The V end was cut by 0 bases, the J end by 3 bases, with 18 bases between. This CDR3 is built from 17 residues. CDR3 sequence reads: CASSLDPVTRVEETQYF. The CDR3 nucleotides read TGCGCCAGCAGCTTGGACCCGGTCACCCGGGTGGAAGAGACCCAGTACTTC.

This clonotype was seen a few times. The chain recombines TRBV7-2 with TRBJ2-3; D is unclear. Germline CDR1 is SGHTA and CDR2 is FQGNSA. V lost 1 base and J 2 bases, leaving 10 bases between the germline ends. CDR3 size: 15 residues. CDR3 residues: CASSLGGQTTDTQYF. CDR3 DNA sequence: TGTGCCAGCAGCTTAGGAGGTCAGACCACAGATACGCAGTATTTT.

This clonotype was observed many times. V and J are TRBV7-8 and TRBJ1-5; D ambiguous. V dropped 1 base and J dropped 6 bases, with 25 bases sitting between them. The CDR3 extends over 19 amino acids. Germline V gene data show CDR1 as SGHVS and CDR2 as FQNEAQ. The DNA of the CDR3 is TGTGCCAGCAGCTTAGGGTTAGTTGGGGTCCTCCGGCGGGTTCAGCCCCAGCATTTT. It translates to CASSLGLVGVLRRVQPQHF.

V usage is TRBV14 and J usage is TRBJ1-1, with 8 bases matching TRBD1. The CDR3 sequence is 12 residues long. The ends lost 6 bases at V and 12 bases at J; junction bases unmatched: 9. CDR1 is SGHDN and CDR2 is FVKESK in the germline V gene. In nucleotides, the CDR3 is TGTGCCAGCAGTCACGCAGGGGGCTTACCTTTCTTT. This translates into CASSHAGGLPFF.

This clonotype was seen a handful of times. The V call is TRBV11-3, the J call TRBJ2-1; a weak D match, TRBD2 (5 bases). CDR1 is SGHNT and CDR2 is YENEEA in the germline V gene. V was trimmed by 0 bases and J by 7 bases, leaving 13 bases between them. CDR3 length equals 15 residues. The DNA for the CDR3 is TGTGCCAGCAGCTTAGAGCGGGCCTCAGAAAATGAGCAGTTCTTC. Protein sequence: CASSLERASENEQFF.

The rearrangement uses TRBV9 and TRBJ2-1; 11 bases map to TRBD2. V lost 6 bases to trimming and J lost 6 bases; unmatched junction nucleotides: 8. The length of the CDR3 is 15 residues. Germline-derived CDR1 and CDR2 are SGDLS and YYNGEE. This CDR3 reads CASTRSGRAFNEQFF. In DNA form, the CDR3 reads TGTGCCAGCACCCGTAGCGGGAGGGCCTTCAATGAGCAGTTCTTC. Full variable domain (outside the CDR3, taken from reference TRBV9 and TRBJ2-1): DSGVTQTPKHLITATGQRVTLRCSPRSGDLSVYWYQQSLDQGLQFLIQYYNGEERAKGNILERFSAQQFPDLHSELNLSSLELGDSALYFCASTRSGRAFNEQFFGPGTRLTVL.

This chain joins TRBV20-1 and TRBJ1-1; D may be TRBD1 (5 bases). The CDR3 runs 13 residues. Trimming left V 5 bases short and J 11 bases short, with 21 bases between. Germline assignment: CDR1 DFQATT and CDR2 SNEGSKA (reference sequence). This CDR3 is CSAQIDGTLGAFF. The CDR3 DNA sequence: TGCAGTGCTCAGATTGACGGGACTCTCGGCGCTTTCTTT.

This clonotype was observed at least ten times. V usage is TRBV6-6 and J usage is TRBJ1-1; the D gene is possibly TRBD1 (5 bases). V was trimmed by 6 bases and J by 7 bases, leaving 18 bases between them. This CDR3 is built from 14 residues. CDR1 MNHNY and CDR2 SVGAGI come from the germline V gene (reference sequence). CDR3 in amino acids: CASSVGGGTIEAFF. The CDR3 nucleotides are TGTGCCAGCAGCGTCGGGGGGGGGACTATTGAAGCTTTCTTT.

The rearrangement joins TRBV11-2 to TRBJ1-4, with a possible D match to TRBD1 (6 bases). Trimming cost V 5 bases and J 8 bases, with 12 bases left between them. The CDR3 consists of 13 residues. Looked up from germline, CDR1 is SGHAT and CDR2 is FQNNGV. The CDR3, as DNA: TGTGCCAGCAGCCCACAGGGTGGGGAAAAACTGTTTTTT. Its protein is CASSPQGGEKLFF.

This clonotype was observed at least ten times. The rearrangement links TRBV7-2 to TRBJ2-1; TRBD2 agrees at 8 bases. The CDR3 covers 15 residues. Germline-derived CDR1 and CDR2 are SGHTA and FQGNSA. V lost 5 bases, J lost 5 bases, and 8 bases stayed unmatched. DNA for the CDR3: TGTGCCAGCAGCCCCCGGTTTAGCGGGAACAATGAGCAGTTCTTC. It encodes CASSPRFSGNNEQFF.

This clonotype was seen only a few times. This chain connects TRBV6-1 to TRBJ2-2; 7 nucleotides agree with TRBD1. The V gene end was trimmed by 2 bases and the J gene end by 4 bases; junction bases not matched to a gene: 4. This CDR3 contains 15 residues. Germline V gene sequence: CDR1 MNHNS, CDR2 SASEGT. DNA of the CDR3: TGTGCCAGCAGTGAACGTGGGGACAGCACCGGGGAGCTGTTTTTT. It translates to CASSERGDSTGELFF.